The sequence of this TCR beta chain was determined in a study of T cell changes during pregnancy in multiple sclerosis (dated by TCRdb to the late 2010s). As for the study more broadly: Changes in the T cell repertoire over the course of pregnancy were examined in this study in women with multiple sclerosis.

A note on this clone: Its antigen remains unidentified. No much larger clone exists at a distance of one base, and base qualities are not known.

The germline V gene (reference sequence) supplies CDR1 SGHNT and CDR2 YYREEE. The CDR3 has 14 amino acids, counting the end cysteine and phenylalanine. Only the CDR3 part of the read is kept: 42 bases, read in frame from the first base. Clipping removes 2 bases from V and 4 bases from J, with 3 as the unmatched junction base count. To prepare the library, the immunoSEQ multiplex PCR assay was applied. TCRdb stores this immuneACCESS table with in-frame sequences only. Part of the clones is absent; in the studies checked, under half of the shortfall reflects unresolved V genes, and no reason is known for the rest. The sample table contains fewer than 140,000 clones; only one count was recorded for roughly 92% of them. The top ten constitute roughly 1.7% of the sample.

In this chain, TRBV5-4 is recombined with TRBJ1-1; 9 nucleotides in the junction match TRBD1. The material was peripheral blood, obtained after pregnancy. The sequence was collected from a female donor with multiple sclerosis, enrolled in a pregnancy study. The nucleotide sequence reads as follows: TGTGCCAGCAGCTTACAGGGGGCCGGCACTGAAGCTTTCTTT. The resulting protein is CASSLQGAGTEAFF.